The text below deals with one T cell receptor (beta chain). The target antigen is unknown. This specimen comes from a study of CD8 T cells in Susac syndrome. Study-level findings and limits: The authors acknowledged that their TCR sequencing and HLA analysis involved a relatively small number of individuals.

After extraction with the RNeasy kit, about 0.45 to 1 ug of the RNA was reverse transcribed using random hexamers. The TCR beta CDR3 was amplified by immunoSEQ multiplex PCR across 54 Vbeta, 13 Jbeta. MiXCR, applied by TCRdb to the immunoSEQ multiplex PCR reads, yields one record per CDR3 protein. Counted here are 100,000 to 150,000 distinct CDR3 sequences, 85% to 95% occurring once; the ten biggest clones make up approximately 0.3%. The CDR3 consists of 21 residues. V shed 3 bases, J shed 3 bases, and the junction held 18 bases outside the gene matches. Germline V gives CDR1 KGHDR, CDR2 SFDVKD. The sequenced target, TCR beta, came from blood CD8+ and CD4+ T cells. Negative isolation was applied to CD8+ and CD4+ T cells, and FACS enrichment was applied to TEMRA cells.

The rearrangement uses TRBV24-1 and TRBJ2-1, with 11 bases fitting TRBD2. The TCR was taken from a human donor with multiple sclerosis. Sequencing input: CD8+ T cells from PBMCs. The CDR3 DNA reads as TGTGCCACCAGTGATCAACGACAGGGAGAGACTAGCGGGGTTCACTACAATGAGCAGTTCTTC. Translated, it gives CATSDQRQGETSGVHYNEQFF.